The present T cell receptor beta chain was sequenced within a study of tumor-infiltrating lymphocytes in primary liver carcinoma. Study at large: The patients comprised men and women between the ages of 30 and 69 years.

About this clonotype itself: Its antigen is still unknown. One end of the junction varies from germline; a read error may be responsible.

The template, 500 ng total RNA, yielded TCR beta cDNA made with a constant-region primer. Slightly modified ARM-PCR with three nested multiplex PCR rounds yielded TCR beta libraries. Two initial PCR rounds of about 11 cycles each paired TRBV1-TRBV30 forward primers with a C-beta reverse primer. TCRdb analysed the multiplex PCR reads with MiXCR anew, one entry per CDR3 protein. The table has tens of thousands of distinct CDR3 sequences, approximately 70% seen once. Co-extraction of RNA and DNA was performed on about 20-33 mg of unsorted bulk tissue. Germline CDR1 SGHAT, CDR2 FQNNGV. The CDR3 sequence is 14 residues long. General study points: Pairs comparing tumor with adjacent tissue or blood overlapped less than pairs drawn from tumor regions. Representation across all five tumor regions was limited to only about 7.5-25% of top clones.

The chain employs TRBV11-2 and TRBJ1-1; D gene uncertain. The clonotype originates from a man aged 35-49 years with primary liver carcinoma and hepatitis B virus infection. Input material: liver tumor tissue from sampling region 1. Subset noted: tumor region T1, superior pole. In DNA form, the CDR3 reads TGTGCCAGCTGCACAGCCGGTTCCGTGACTGAAGCTTCCTTT. The encoded protein is CASCTAGSVTEASF.